This TCR beta chain was profiled in a study of beta chain features in type 1 diabetes. This clone has a handful of counts. Antigen: not known. Other DNA sequences in the sample encode the same CDR3. This CDR3 comprises 11 residues. Germline assignment: CDR1 DFQATT and CDR2 SNEGSKA (reference sequence). V lost 6 bases to trimming and J lost 8 bases, with 10 bases between them. The study's findings and limits: Moderately but significantly shorter TCRB CDR3s were found in Type 1 diabetes patients in all four CD4+ subsets. The naive, central memory and Treg TCRB repertoires looked more alike in patients than they did in healthy donors.

The sequenced template was cDNA made from the entire isolated RNA. Sequenced by immunoSEQ multiplex PCR; TCRdb stores in-frame clones only, minus some. The data contain some 350,000 clones, over 8.5% of them seen just once; the ten biggest clones take up about 0.6%. This chain joins TRBV20-1 and TRBJ1-4; no clear D gene. Sequences were obtained from central memory CD4+ T cells from blood. The source of this sequence is a man aged 30-40 years with type 1 diabetes. CDR3 sequence (DNA): TGCAGTGCCGGTACAAACGAAAAACTGTTTTTT. Amino acid sequence: CSAGTNEKLFF.